This T cell receptor (beta chain) was captured by sequencing in a study of response to subunit inactivated influenza vaccine. Study-wide points: T cells newly recruited by each seasonal influenza vaccination are few, the authors suggested.

This CDR3 has 11 residues. Per the germline V gene, CDR1 is SQVTM and CDR2 is ANQGSEA. The germline V and J ends were trimmed by 7 bases and 7 bases, with 11 bases remaining between them. TCRdb recomputed calls from the RT-PCR reads with MiXCR, one row per CDR3 protein. The sample consists of more than 200,000 distinct CDR3 sequences, 12% of them appearing once. This clonotype was picked up a small number of times. The target antigen is unknown. This sequence was found in a man aged 50-59 years who received an inactivated influenza vaccine. The chain is built from TRBV29-1 and TRBJ2-1; tentatively, D is TRBD1 (5 bases). The sample in question was non-naive T cells sorted from PBMCs, obtained 14 days before vaccination. The CDR3 loop is CSGAGWNEQFF. The CDR3 coding sequence is TGCAGCGGGGCAGGGTGGAATGAGCAGTTCTTC.